This T cell receptor (beta chain) was sequenced in a study of cytomegalovirus exposure and HLA in healthy donors. Concerning this clone: The antigen remains unidentified.

Study-wide findings and caveats: Cytomegalovirus status was reportedly diagnosed by the classifier with high specificity and sensitivity. In a later analysis, specific HLA alleles were associated with 15,000 to 20,000 TCR beta sequences at a 0.05 false discovery rate. In a later analysis, a missense DCLRE1C variant was linked to TCR beta V- and J-gene trimming.

This PCR relied on a set of 60 Vbeta primers and 13 Jbeta primers. Sequenced by immunoSEQ multiplex PCR; TCRdb stores in-frame clones only, minus some. The sample shows some 140,000 clones, 70% to 85% of them seen only once. The sequencing sample was made of PBMCs. This receptor was taken from a man in his forties or fifties in good health and CMV-seropositive.

For the CDR3, the DNA is TGTGCCAGCCATACGGGACAGGGATATCAGCCCCAGCATTTT. Translating gives CASHTGQGYQPQHF. The gene calls are TRBV19 and TRBJ1-5; 9 positions agree with TRBD1. CDR3 size: 14 residues. CDR1 and CDR2 (germline): LNHDA, SQIVND (reference sequence). Germline trimming cut 9 bases from V and 5 bases from J; bases unmatched to any gene: 8.